This T cell receptor beta chain was observed in a study of blood T cell repertoires in COVID-19. Study details: Acute and convalescent COVID-19 specimens originated in the United States, Italy and Spain. T cells, B-cell-depleted T cells, or PBMCs supplied cDNA or gDNA.

The CDR3 totals 13 residues. V lost 5 bases to trimming and J lost 4 bases, with 11 bases between them. Per germline, CDR1 LGHDT and CDR2 YNNKEL (reference sequence). Enrolled during active infection, Seattle patients were then followed longitudinally. Original analysis: Amplifying reference gene primers gave estimates of nucleated cell counts. Using immunoSEQ multiplex PCR, the repertoire was profiled, and TCRdb retains in-frame clones only, with some absent. Clone size and V and J calls were adopted from that table, with D and trimming inferred from the DNA. The repertoire consists of about 150,000 clones, with roughly four fifths occurring once and the leading ten covering about 12%.

The sample consisted of peripheral blood. The rearrangement uses TRBV3-1 (or the pseudogene TRBV3-2) and TRBJ1-1; possible D gene TRBD1, 5 bases. The source of this sequence is a woman aged 60 to 75 with COVID-19, enrolled during active disease. The CDR3, as DNA: TGTGCCAGCAGCACAGACGGGGGCACTGAAGCTTTCTTT. It encodes CASSTDGGTEAFF.